Shown below are 30 T cell receptor beta chains from a single sample sequenced in a study of neurological immune-mediated disorders. Using its own MiXCR run on the 5' RACE reads, TCRdb lists one record per CDR3 protein. The sample records 20,000 to 25,000 distinct CDR3 sequences, 13% being singletons. Time point indicated: technical triplicate 1. The sequenced sample consisted of CD4+ T cells from blood. The receptors originated from a female donor with HTLV-1-associated myelopathy (HAM/TSP).

V is TRBV6-5 and J is TRBJ2-1; 11 nucleotides match TRBD2. V was clipped by 7 bases and J by 6 bases; unmatched bases: 5. CDR3 length: 14 amino acids. Germline V lookup: CDR1 MNHEY, CDR2 SVGAGI. The CDR3 DNA follows: TGTGCCAGCATCGTACTAGCGGGGGTCAATGAGCAGTTCTTC. Encoded protein: CASIVLAGVNEQFF.

This clonotype was found many times. The chain uses TRBV20-1 and TRBJ1-2; D is uncertain. The germline CDR1 and CDR2 sequences are DFQATT and SNEGSKA (reference sequence). The CDR3 runs 17 residues. V lost 0 bases and J 4 bases, leaving 21 bases between the germline ends. CDR3 nucleotide sequence: TGCAGTGCTAGAGATTCCAGACCTTCAGGAGCAGGCTATGGCTACACCTTC. Translating gives CSARDSRPSGAGYGYTF.

The table lists this clonotype with many counts. The chain carries TRBV20-1 and TRBJ2-5; the D gene is possibly TRBD2 (5 bases). CDR3 length: 12 amino acids. Germline CDR1 DFQATT, CDR2 SNEGSKA (reference sequence). V was trimmed by 5 bases and J by 5 bases, leaving 12 bases between them. CDR3 residues: CSAYAGRETQYF. The CDR3 region has the DNA TGCAGTGCTTATGCGGGTAGGGAGACCCAGTACTTC.

This clonotype was recorded at least ten times. The chain employs TRBV7-6 and TRBJ2-3, with D perhaps assigned TRBD1 or TRBD2 (5 bases each). The V and J ends lost 5 bases and 4 bases respectively, with 25 bases between them. This CDR3 comprises 18 residues. CDR1 is SGHVS and CDR2 is FNYEAQ in the germline V gene. CDR3 protein: CASSPLAGGTQGPDTQYF. In DNA form, the CDR3 reads TGTGCCAGCAGCCCCCTGGCCGGAGGTACGCAGGGACCAGATACGCAGTATTTT.

This clonotype was seen many times. The chain couples TRBV20-1 to TRBJ1-5, with a possible D match to TRBD1 (5 bases). The length of the CDR3 is 14 residues. The ends were cut back, 1 base at V and 2 bases at J, with 9 bases in the middle. CDR1 DFQATT and CDR2 SNEGSKA come from the germline V gene (reference sequence). As DNA, the CDR3 is TGCAGTGCTAGAGCGGGGGTAGGCAATCAGCCCCAGCATTTT. Its protein product is CSARAGVGNQPQHF.

This clonotype was counted ten times or more. The chain joins TRBV7-2 to TRBJ2-5; D ambiguous. This CDR3 has 14 amino acids. The V end was cut by 1 base, the J end by 2 bases, with 8 bases between. Germline V gene sequence: CDR1 SGHTA, CDR2 FQGNSA. CDR3 nucleotide sequence: TGTGCCAGCAGCTTAGTGTACAGTCAAGAGACCCAGTACTTC. This codes for CASSLVYSQETQYF.

The V gene is TRBV19, the J gene TRBJ2-6, with D perhaps TRBD2 (5 bases). Per the germline V gene, CDR1 is LNHDA and CDR2 is SQIVND (reference sequence). This CDR3 comprises 16 residues. Trimming stripped 9 bases from V and 1 base from J, with 16 bases between. CDR3 sequence reads: CASREGLTSGANVLTF. CDR3 bases: TGTGCCAGCAGAGAGGGCCTCACGTCTGGGGCCAACGTCCTGACTTTC. Based on the CDR3 plus reference TRBV19 and TRBJ2-6, the full variable domain is DGGITQSPKYLFRKEGQNVTLSCEQNLNHDAMYWYRQDPGQGLRLIYYSQIVNDFQKGDIAEGYSVSREKKESFPLTVTSAQKNPTAFYLCASREGLTSGANVLTFGAGSRLTVL.

This clonotype has at least ten counts. The chain has TRBV5-4 and TRBJ2-6, with D unclear. The CDR3 has 16 amino acids. V lost 0 bases, J lost 0 bases, and 7 bases lay in between. Germline-derived CDR1 and CDR2 are SGHNT and YYREEE (reference sequence). The chain's CDR3 is CASSLALDSGANVLTF. CDR3 nucleotides: TGTGCCAGCAGCTTGGCCTTGGACTCTGGGGCCAACGTCCTGACTTTC.

This clonotype was detected ten times or more. This chain connects TRBV4-1 to TRBJ2-5; no reliable D call. Germline assignment: CDR1 MGHRA and CDR2 YSYEKL. The CDR3 is made up of 14 amino acids. The ends were cut back, 0 bases at V and 4 bases at J, with 9 bases in the middle. The CDR3 protein is CASSQEEYRETQYF. CDR3 nucleotide sequence: TGCGCCAGCAGCCAAGAGGAGTACAGAGAGACCCAGTACTTC.

This clonotype has a count of ten or more. The chain combines TRBV20-1 with TRBJ2-5, with a possible D match to TRBD1 (5 bases). V was trimmed by 0 bases and J by 5 bases, leaving 22 bases between them. The CDR3 covers 17 residues. Germline CDR1 reads DFQATT; CDR2 reads SNEGSKA (reference sequence). The CDR3 spells CSARDYGASYGAETQYF. Written as DNA, the CDR3 is TGCAGTGCTAGAGACTACGGTGCAAGCTATGGGGCCGAGACCCAGTACTTC.

The table lists this clonotype with many counts. The J gene is TRBJ1-1, the V gene TRBV12-3 or TRBV12-4, with D hard to call. The V gene lost 5 bases and the J gene lost 1 base, with 8 bases spanning the gap. There are 13 residues in the CDR3. The CDR3 is CASSGFGNTEAFF. DNA of the CDR3: TGTGCCAGCAGTGGATTCGGGAACACTGAAGCTTTCTTT.

This clonotype was picked up many times. The rearrangement links TRBV6-2 or TRBV6-3 to TRBJ2-3, with TRBD2 as a possible D gene (5 bases). Germline V gives CDR1 MNHEY, CDR2 SVGEGT. V was cut by 7 bases and J by 5 bases, with 34 bases left in between. The CDR3 covers 20 residues. This CDR3 is CASTNGFRSPSRLAGDTQYF. CDR3 DNA sequence: TGTGCCAGCACCAATGGATTCAGGAGCCCTTCGAGACTCGCGGGAGATACGCAGTATTTT.

This clonotype appeared many times. The CDR3 DNA follows: TGTGCCTGGAAAGCGGGACAGGGGTTTCGCGAGCAGTTCTTC. Translated: CAWKAGQGFREQFF. This rearrangement joins TRBV30 to TRBJ2-1, with TRBD1 identical over 10 bases. The CDR3 length is 14 residues. The V gene end was trimmed by 4 bases and the J gene end by 10 bases; junction bases not matched to a gene: 10. From germline, CDR1 is GTSNPN and CDR2 SVGIG (reference sequence).

This clonotype was counted ten times or more. This chain joins TRBV5-5 and TRBJ2-5; 7 bases fit TRBD2. This CDR3 has 14 residues. Losses at the gene ends were 0 bases for V and 5 bases for J; bases not matched to a gene: 4. Germline CDR1 is SGHKS and CDR2 is YYEKEE (reference sequence). CDR3 residues: CASSLGLAQETQYF. CDR3 sequence (DNA): TGTGCCAGCAGCTTGGGACTAGCACAGGAGACCCAGTACTTC. The full variable domain, in which reference TRBV5-5 and TRBJ2-5 provide the parts outside the CDR3, is DAGVTQSPTHLIKTRGQQVTLRCSPISGHKSVSWYQQVLGQGPQFIFQYYEKEERGRGNFPDRFSARQFPNYSSELNVNALLLGDSALYLCASSLGLAQETQYFGPGTRLLVL.

At least ten counts were recorded for this clonotype. The J gene is TRBJ2-3, the V gene TRBV7-2; D is uncertain. Germline lookup yields CDR1 SGHTA and CDR2 FQGNSA. The CDR3 runs to 13 residues. Trimming took 6 bases from V and 5 from J, leaving 12 bases between them. CDR3 coding DNA: TGTGCCAGCAGTCCGACCCCCGGAGATACGCAGTATTTT. This gives the protein CASSPTPGDTQYF.

This clonotype showed up many times. This chain links TRBV20-1 with TRBJ2-1, with D perhaps matching TRBD2 (6 bases). Germline lookup yields CDR1 DFQATT and CDR2 SNEGSKA (reference sequence). The CDR3 length is 16 residues. V was trimmed by 3 bases and J by 5 bases, leaving 20 bases between them. Here the CDR3 DNA reads TGCAGTGCTAGGATCGACATGCGGGGCAGAGACAATGAGCAGTTCTTC. Translation: CSARIDMRGRDNEQFF.

This clonotype was seen ten or more times. The chain has TRBV11-2 and TRBJ2-6, with a weak D call TRBD2 (6 bases). With 5 bases removed from V and 1 base from J, the gap between germline ends came to 18 bases. The CDR3 totals 18 residues. Germline lookup yields CDR1 SGHAT and CDR2 FQNNGV. The CDR3 spells CASSPRGSWFSGANVLTF. CDR3 coding DNA: TGTGCCAGCAGCCCCCGGGGGTCATGGTTTTCTGGGGCCAACGTCCTGACTTTC.

Many counts were recorded for this clonotype. J is TRBJ2-1 and V is TRBV5-1, with TRBD1 identical over 9 bases. CDR1 is SGHRS, CDR2 YFSETQ, per germline. This CDR3 has 15 amino acids. The V gene end was trimmed by 4 bases and the J gene end by 6 bases; junction bases not matched to a gene: 8. Here the CDR3 reads CASSGTGQGPNEQFF. The DNA for the CDR3 is TGCGCCAGCAGCGGAACGGGACAGGGTCCCAATGAGCAGTTCTTC.

This clonotype is categorized as medium-sized. This chain connects TRBV6-5 to TRBJ1-1, with 7 bases identical to TRBD1. This CDR3 contains 12 residues. Germline assignment: CDR1 MNHEY and CDR2 SVGAGI. V lost 2 bases to trimming and J lost 8 bases; unmatched junction nucleotides: 2. CDR3 protein: CASSYQTGEAFF. In DNA form, the CDR3 reads TGTGCCAGCAGTTACCAGACAGGGGAAGCTTTCTTT.

There are many counts of this clonotype. The V and J genes are TRBV9 and TRBJ2-1; D is perhaps TRBD1 (6 bases). Germline V lookup: CDR1 SGDLS, CDR2 YYNGEE. V lost 4 bases and J lost 2, with 13 bases in between. The length of the CDR3 is 15 residues. The CDR3 nucleotides read TGTGCCAGCAGCCGGGGCTGGGGGCCCTACAATGAGCAGTTCTTC. Amino acids: CASSRGWGPYNEQFF.

This clonotype has a count of ten or more. The CDR3 DNA sequence: TGTGCCAGCAGTGAAGGATGGGGGGACCAGCCCCAGCATTTT. This sequence encodes CASSEGWGDQPQHF. This chain links TRBV2 with TRBJ1-5; TRBD1 might be the D (5 bases). Germline CDR1 reads SNHLY; CDR2 reads FYNNEI. The V end was cut by 1 base, the J end by 7 bases, with 11 bases between. The CDR3 sequence is 14 residues long.

This clonotype was observed many times. V usage is TRBV3-1 and J usage is TRBJ2-4; no definite D call. This CDR3 is 18 amino acids long. The germline V and J ends were trimmed by 0 bases and 0 bases, with 15 bases remaining between them. CDR1 is LGHDT, CDR2 YNNKEL, per germline (reference sequence). CDR3 DNA sequence: TGTGCCAGCAGCCAAGATTATCGGTCAGCCCTAGCCAAAAACATTCAGTACTTC. This codes for CASSQDYRSALAKNIQYF.

This clonotype has a count of ten or more. The CDR3 sequence is CAMGQGRGEAFF. CDR3 coding DNA: TGTGCCATGGGACAAGGGAGGGGTGAAGCTTTCTTT. The chain links TRBV10-3 to TRBJ1-1, with a tentative D call TRBD1 (6 bases). Germline V gene data show CDR1 as ENHRY and CDR2 as SYGVKD. The CDR3 is 12 residues long. Trimming removed 9 bases at V and 7 bases at J, with 15 bases between.

The chain recombines TRBV19 with TRBJ1-5; TRBD1 aligns across 7 bases. Germline assignment: CDR1 LNHDA and CDR2 SQIVND (reference sequence). CDR3 size: 15 residues. V lost 10 bases to trimming and J lost 1 base; unmatched junction nucleotides: 10. CDR3 sequence reads: CATTLGGGSNQPQHF. In DNA, the CDR3 is TGTGCCACTACCCTAGGGGGCGGAAGCAATCAGCCCCAGCATTTT.

This clonotype came up many times. This sequence joins TRBV5-5 and TRBJ2-7, with TRBD2 matching 7 bases. Unmatched junction bases numbered 8, after V lost 6 bases and J lost 2 bases. The CDR3 loop spans 14 amino acids. Germline CDR1 is SGHKS and CDR2 is YYEKEE (reference sequence). DNA of the CDR3: TGTGCCAGCACCATACGGGGGGACCCCTACGAGCAGTACTTC. As protein: CASTIRGDPYEQYF.

There are many counts of this clonotype. The chain links TRBV13 to TRBJ1-6; tentatively, D is TRBD1 (6 bases). V lost 4 bases, J lost 7 bases, and 11 bases lay in between. From germline, CDR1 is PRHDT and CDR2 FYEKMQ (reference sequence). This CDR3 comprises 14 residues. In DNA, the CDR3 is TGTGCCAGCAGCTCGGGGGCGAGAAATTCACCCCTCCACTTT. Translated, it gives CASSSGARNSPLHF.

This clonotype was found many times. This chain connects TRBV13 to TRBJ2-4; TRBD1 matches at 8 bases. Looked up from germline, CDR1 is PRHDT and CDR2 is FYEKMQ (reference sequence). Trimming cost V 6 bases and J 0 bases; bases outside gene matches: 4. This CDR3 region has 15 residues. The CDR3 bases are TGTGCCAGCAGACAGGGGGGCCTAGCCAAAAACATTCAGTACTTC. Protein product: CASRQGGLAKNIQYF. The entire variable domain, with the rest obtained from reference TRBV13 and TRBJ2-4, is as follows: AAGVIQSPRHLIKEKRETATLKCYPIPRHDTVYWYQQGPGQDPQFLISFYEKMQSDKGSIPDRFSAQQFSDYHSELNMSSLELGDSALYFCASRQGGLAKNIQYFGAGTRLSVL.

This clonotype has ten or more counts. V is TRBV7-9 and J is TRBJ2-1; TRBD2 agrees at 10 bases. This CDR3 spans 15 amino acids. Germline trimming cut 3 bases from V and 8 bases from J; bases unmatched to any gene: 7. CDR1 SEHNR and CDR2 FQNEAQ come from the germline V gene (reference sequence). Here the CDR3 reads CASSLKASGSHEQFF. In nucleotides, the CDR3 is TGTGCCAGCAGCTTGAAGGCTAGCGGGAGCCATGAGCAGTTCTTC.

This clonotype showed up many times. The genes are TRBV7-6 and TRBJ2-7; 10 bases line up with TRBD1. The CDR3 consists of 14 residues. V shed 3 bases, J shed 5 bases, and the junction held 4 bases outside the gene matches. Looked up from germline, CDR1 is SGHVS and CDR2 is FNYEAQ. CDR3 DNA: TGTGCCAGCAGCTTCTCGGACAGGGGGAACGAGCAGTACTTC. Its translation: CASSFSDRGNEQYF.

This clonotype was observed many times. The V and J genes are TRBV5-1 and TRBJ2-7; 12 bases map to TRBD1. Trimming took 4 bases from V and 3 from J; bases not matched to a gene: 8. The CDR3 contains 16 residues. Germline V gene data show CDR1 as SGHRS and CDR2 as YFSETQ. The CDR3 nucleotides are TGCGCCAGCAGCCACGGGACAGGGGGCTTAGGCTACGAGCAGTACTTC. Amino acids: CASSHGTGGLGYEQYF.